This paragraph reports one TCR beta chain. This entry is derived from a study of control samples from healthy donors and cancer patients. The protocol was immunoSEQ multiplex PCR, while the TCRdb copy is restricted to in-frame clones and leaves out a portion. In the table there are roughly 400,000 clones, more than 80% of which are singletons. Input material: PBMCs. The receptor was derived from a middle-aged man with head and neck cancer.

Here the CDR3 DNA reads TGCGCCAGCAGCCCCCTTCTGGGGACGATAGCTTTCTTT. Its protein product is CASSPLLGTIAFF. This chain connects TRBV4-1 to TRBJ1-1; D may be TRBD1 (5 bases). Germline values: CDR1 MGHRA, CDR2 YSYEKL. Trimming took off 4 bases at V and 10 bases at J, with 16 bases between the two ends. The CDR3 is 13 amino acids.